Listed here is a single T cell receptor beta chain. The antigen is undetermined. Produced via immunoSEQ multiplex PCR; TCRdb's table is partial and in-frame only. The sample yields fewer than 65,000 clones, about 71% seen once. These data belong to a study of vaccination effects on CD4 cells after COVID-19. Prior to sequencing, the ViraFEST assay stimulated PBMC with viral peptide pools, which expanded the antigen-specific CD4+ T cells. The culture ran for roughly ten days before CD4+ T cells were isolated. The healthy vaccine recipients, who had no prior SARS-CoV-2 infection, showed negative nucleocapsid antibodies. Study observations and caveats: After vaccination of healthy people, only 1 of 255 vaccine-induced clones cross-reacted with common cold coronaviruses.

The CDR3 length is 18 residues. The germline V gene encodes CDR1 SGHTA and CDR2 FQGNSA. Losses at the gene ends were 4 bases for V and 4 bases for J; bases not matched to a gene: 12. This TCR was sampled from a human donor who received a COVID-19 vaccine. The V and J genes are TRBV7-2 and TRBJ2-2, with TRBD2 matching over 10 bases. Material: CD4+ T cells from PBMCs cultured with HCoV-OC43 spike peptides, obtained before COVID-19 vaccination. As for subset: HCoV-OC43 spike overlapping peptide pool stimulation. The CDR3: CASSSSRSGGATTGELFF. The CDR3 DNA reads as TGTGCCAGCAGCTCCTCGCGGAGCGGGGGGGCTACCACCGGGGAGCTGTTTTTT.